This T cell receptor beta chain was retrieved from a study of cytomegalovirus exposure and HLA in healthy donors. Unrecorded immune exposures were likely, despite nominal health at sampling. The ends were cut back, 4 bases at V and 8 bases at J, with 20 bases in the middle. This CDR3 comprises 15 residues. CDR1 and CDR2 from the germline V gene are LNHDA and SQIVND (reference sequence). The PCR was carried out with 60 Vbeta primers and 13 Jbeta primers. The method was immunoSEQ multiplex PCR; TCRdb's version includes in-frame clones alone and lacks a portion of them. Of about 120,000 clones in the sample, around 86% are singletons; the top ten hold 2.1%.

This chain uses TRBV19 with TRBJ1-2, with TRBD1 as a possible D gene (5 bases). This TCR came from a man aged 25 to 40 in good health and CMV-seronegative. Specimen: PBMCs. CDR3 residues: CASSTMAQGLDGYTF. The CDR3 DNA is TGTGCCAGTAGTACGATGGCGCAGGGCTTGGACGGCTACACCTTC.